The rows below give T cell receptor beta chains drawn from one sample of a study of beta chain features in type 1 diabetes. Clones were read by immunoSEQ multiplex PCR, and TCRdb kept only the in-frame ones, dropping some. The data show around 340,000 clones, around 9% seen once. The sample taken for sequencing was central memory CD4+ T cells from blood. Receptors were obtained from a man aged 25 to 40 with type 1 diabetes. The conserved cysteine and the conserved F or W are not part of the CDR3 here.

CDR3: ASSRDRETEAF
J: TRBJ1-1
V: TRBV18

CDR3: ASSRQGGYEQY
J: TRBJ2-7
V: TRBV28

CDR3: ASSLGPSGGFYEQY
J: .
V: TRBV7-2

CDR3: ASSLALGQGDNTDTQY
J: TRBJ2-3
V: TRBV5-4

CDR3: ASSQVLDTYGYT
J: TRBJ1-2
V: TRBV4-2

CDR3: ASSQTGGGDTGELF
J: TRBJ2-2
V: TRBV4-2

CDR3: ASSYRQGRSGELF
J: TRBJ2-2
V: TRBV5-6

CDR3: ASSEARGGRSPLH
J: TRBJ1-6
V: TRBV2

CDR3: SVATDTDTQY
J: TRBJ2-3
V: TRBV29-1

CDR3: ASSQGLAGADTQY
J: TRBJ2-3
V: TRBV4-3

CDR3: ASTGTGSSPLH
J: TRBJ1-6
V: TRBV10-2

CDR3: SVEERTDTQY
J: TRBJ2-3
V: TRBV29-1

CDR3: ASSPTDNYGYT
J: TRBJ1-2
V: TRBV18

CDR3: ASTDLEFAYGYT
J: TRBJ1-2
V: TRBV6-5